One and the same sample provided the 10 T cell receptor beta chains below, sequenced in a study of T-cell memory formation after mild COVID-19. Each CDR3 protein is one row after TCRdb ran MiXCR on the 5' RACE reads. This sample carries fewer than 50,000 distinct CDR3 sequences, about 7% of them seen once, and the ten largest clones take 1.4%. Sequencing was carried out using PBMCs or a T cell subset sorted from them (not recorded which). Every receptor here comes from a man in his late teens or twenties who had mild COVID-19 (a few samples of this study predate the infection). Cell type and time point are not known.

This clonotype has more than one count but fewer than ten. CDR3 amino acids: CASKGQGRDGYTF. CDR3 in DNA: TGTGCCAGCAAGGGACAGGGGAGAGATGGCTACACCTTC. This chain uses TRBV6-5 with TRBJ1-2; TRBD1 agrees at 10 bases. The CDR3 runs to 13 residues. With 7 bases clipped from V and 6 bases from J, the junction kept 5 bases outside the gene matches. Germline V gene sequence: CDR1 MNHEY, CDR2 SVGAGI.

This clonotype turned up a few times. The chain couples TRBV7-2 to TRBJ2-7; 9 positions match TRBD1. The germline gives CDR1 SGHTA, CDR2 FQGNSA. The V gene end was trimmed by 4 bases and the J gene end by 5 bases; junction bases not matched to a gene: 9. The CDR3 consists of 15 residues. CDR3 nucleotides: TGTGCCAGCAGCTCCGACAGGGGGGCCCCCAACGAGCAGTACTTC. Translating gives CASSSDRGAPNEQYF.

The chain recombines TRBV7-2 with TRBJ1-2, with D possibly being TRBD1 (5 bases). V was clipped by 6 bases and J by 4 bases, with 12 bases between them. This CDR3 contains 13 residues. Germline V gives CDR1 SGHTA, CDR2 FQGNSA. The CDR3 DNA reads TGTGCCAGCAGAGGAGGGACGGCCTATGGCTACACCTTC. Translation: CASRGGTAYGYTF.

This clonotype showed up just a few times. V and J are TRBV7-2 and TRBJ2-5; D is perhaps TRBD1 or TRBD2 (5 bases each). V lost 5 bases and J lost 5, with 15 bases in between. CDR3 length equals 14 residues. Germline CDR1 is SGHTA and CDR2 is FQGNSA. CDR3 protein: CASSAQTGRETQYF. The CDR3 DNA sequence: TGTGCCAGCAGCGCCCAGACGGGGCGTGAGACCCAGTACTTC.

Only a few counts were recorded for this clonotype. The chain combines TRBV5-1 with TRBJ1-5, with 8 nucleotides matching TRBD1. Unmatched junction bases numbered 8, after V lost 4 bases and J lost 5 bases. The CDR3 sequence is 15 residues long. Germline V CDR1 and CDR2: SGHRS, YFSETQ. CDR3 bases: TGCGCCAGCAGCGCGGATGGGACAGGTCATCAGCCCCAGCATTTT. Protein sequence: CASSADGTGHQPQHF.

A few counts support this clonotype. The V and J genes are TRBV20-1 and TRBJ1-2, with D possibly TRBD1 on 6 matching bases. Per germline, CDR1 DFQATT and CDR2 SNEGSKA (reference sequence). The length of the CDR3 is 13 residues. Trimming shortened V by 6 bases and J by 7 bases, and 18 bases separated the two germline ends. Written as DNA, the CDR3 is TGCAGTGCGCCCCGGGGGGCTCGGGGTGGCTACACCTTC. Protein: CSAPRGARGGYTF.

This clonotype was counted at least ten times. The junction and the germline gene differ at one end; a read error may be behind it. The rearrangement uses TRBV7-2 and TRBJ2-5, with D possibly TRBD2 on 6 matching bases. CDR1 and CDR2 (germline): SGHTA, FQGNSA. The CDR3 has 13 amino acids. The CDR3 here is CASSLGRQETQYF. The CDR3 DNA reads as TGCGCCAGCAGCTTGGGGAGGCAAGAGACCCAGTACTTC.

The chain combines TRBV5-6 with TRBJ1-1; D unresolved. From germline, CDR1 is SGHDT and CDR2 YYEEEE. The CDR3 loop spans 14 amino acids. Trimming removed 0 bases at V and 1 base at J, with 7 bases between. The CDR3 nucleotides are TGTGCCAGCAGCTTGGGTGGAGGGAACACTGAAGCTTTCTTT. This gives the protein CASSLGGGNTEAFF.

This clonotype was seen at least ten times. The chain recombines TRBV5-5 with TRBJ2-7, with a tentative D call TRBD1 (5 bases). CDR1 and CDR2 (germline): SGHKS, YYEKEE (reference sequence). V shed 4 bases and J shed 4 bases, with 18 bases lying between them. This CDR3 comprises 15 residues. CDR3 sequence reads: CASSDQIGAGYEQYF. The DNA for the CDR3 is TGTGCCAGCAGCGATCAAATTGGGGCAGGATACGAGCAGTACTTC.

This clonotype was seen repeatedly, ten times or more. V and J are TRBV7-2 and TRBJ1-1, with D possibly being TRBD1 (5 bases). Germline CDR1 and CDR2: SGHTA and FQGNSA. V was cut by 5 bases and J by 0 bases, with 7 bases left in between. This CDR3 has 13 amino acids. CDR3 in DNA: TGTGCCAGCAGCGCGACAGTGAACACTGAAGCTTTCTTT. Its protein is CASSATVNTEAFF.